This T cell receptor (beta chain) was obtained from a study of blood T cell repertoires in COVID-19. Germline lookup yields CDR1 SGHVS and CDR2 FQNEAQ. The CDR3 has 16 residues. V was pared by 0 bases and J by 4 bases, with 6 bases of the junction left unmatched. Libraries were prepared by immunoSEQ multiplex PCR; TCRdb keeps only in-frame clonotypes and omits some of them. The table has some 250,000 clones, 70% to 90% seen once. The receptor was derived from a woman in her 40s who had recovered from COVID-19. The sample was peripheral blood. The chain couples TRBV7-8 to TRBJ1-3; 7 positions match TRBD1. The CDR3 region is CASSLARGTVGNTIYF. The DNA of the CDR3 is TGTGCCAGCAGCTTAGCTCGGGGGACAGTGGGAAACACCATATATTTT.